Listed below are T cell receptor beta chains from one sample, sequenced in a study of shared clonotypes between healthy human individuals. The table came from immunoSEQ multiplex PCR; TCRdb's copy has only in-frame clones and leaves some out. Of 2 million to 2.5 million clones listed, roughly 95% were seen once; the top ten hold more than 0.1%. Sequencing was performed on naive CD4+ T cells sorted from blood. These receptors all stem from a man younger than 30 in good health. Each CDR3 is given with its conserved first and last residue. The order of the fields is V gene, J gene, D gene, clone size, CDR3 protein, CDR3 DNA. The D gene is left open where the match is weak. Clone size is given for some rows only: seen once, a few or many times, or a class if the clone is expanded.

>TRBV29-1|TRBJ2-3|TRBD1|NA
CSVDQGADTQYF
TGCAGCGTTGACCAGGGGGCAGATACGCAGTATTTT
>TRBV27|TRBJ2-7|NA|NA
CASSRGRGSEQYF
TGTGCCAGCAGTCGTGGCAGGGGCTCCGAGCAGTACTTC
>TRBV30|TRBJ2-7|TRBD2|NA
CAQAVAGSSYEQYF
TGTGCCCAAGCAGTAGCGGGGAGCTCCTACGAGCAGTACTTC
>TRBV6-1|TRBJ1-5|NA|NA
CASSIQEGDNQPQHF
TGTGCCAGCAGTATACAGGAGGGGGACAATCAGCCCCAGCATTTT
>TRBV7-2|TRBJ1-3|NA|NA
CASSLGGVFSGNTIYF
TGTGCCAGCAGCTTAGGTGGCGTTTTCTCTGGAAACACCATATATTTT
>TRBV11-3|TRBJ2-1|TRBD2|NA
CASSSGLAGGPDEQFF
TGTGCCAGCAGCTCGGGACTAGCGGGAGGGCCCGATGAGCAGTTCTTC
>TRBV19|TRBJ1-1|NA|once
CASSRTAVNTEAFF
TGTGCCAGTAGCAGGACTGCCGTGAACACTGAAGCTTTCTTT
>TRBV4-1|TRBJ2-5|TRBD1|NA
CASSQGQGSGTQYF
TGCGCCAGCAGCCAAGGACAGGGGTCGGGCACCCAGTACTTC
>TRBV28|TRBJ2-7|NA|NA
CASSFRPGAGEQYF
TGTGCCAGCAGTTTTCGTCCGGGGGCGGGAGAGCAGTACTTC
>TRBV5-1|TRBJ1-2|TRBD1|NA
CASSFDRGGYTF
TGCGCCAGCAGCTTTGACAGGGGAGGCTACACCTTC
>TRBV6-6|TRBJ2-7|NA|NA
CASSYLQPSYEQYF
TGTGCCAGCAGTTACCTTCAGCCCTCCTACGAGCAGTACTTC
>TRBV2|TRBJ2-3|TRBD1|NA
CASSRGPTDTQYF
TGTGCCAGCAGCAGGGGGCCAACAGATACGCAGTATTTT
>TRBV10-1|TRBJ2-2|NA|NA
CASSGWGKDSAGELFF
TGCGCCAGCAGTGGATGGGGTAAAGACTCCGCCGGGGAGCTGTTTTTT
>TRBV7-2|TRBJ2-7|NA|NA
CASSRDFSYEQYF
TGTGCCAGCAGCAGGGACTTCTCCTACGAGCAGTACTTC
>TRBV2|TRBJ2-3|NA|NA
CASIWRTDTQYF
TGTGCCAGCATTTGGAGAACAGATACGCAGTATTTT
>TRBV5-5|TRBJ1-6|NA|NA
CASSLAQANSPLHF
TGTGCCAGCAGCTTGGCACAAGCAAATTCACCCCTCCACTTT
>TRBV5-1|TRBJ2-5|TRBD2|NA
CASSPGLAGGNQETQYF
TGCGCCAGCAGCCCCGGACTAGCGGGGGGGAACCAAGAGACCCAGTACTTC